The entry that follows covers one TCR beta chain sequence. The entry originates in a study of cytomegalovirus exposure and HLA in healthy donors. The CDR3 is made up of 16 amino acids. V was cut by 0 bases and J by 4 bases, with 17 bases left in between. CDR1 and CDR2 (germline): SGHKS, YYEKEE (reference sequence). This PCR relied on a set of 60 Vbeta primers and 13 Jbeta primers. Sequencing was performed with immunoSEQ multiplex PCR; in TCRdb, only in-frame clones are kept and a portion is missing. This repertoire shows 200,000 to 250,000 clones, approximately 85% found once; its top ten account for about 2.6%.

Material: PBMCs. This TCR was sampled from a woman aged 40 to 55 in good health and CMV-seronegative. The chain carries TRBV5-5 and TRBJ2-7, with a possible D match to TRBD2 (6 bases). The CDR3 nucleotides read TGTGCCAGCAGCTTGGCCGGAGGCGGGGTAAGGTACGAGCAGTACTTC. Protein product: CASSLAGGGVRYEQYF.